These 15 T cell receptor beta chains were sequenced from one sample in a study of Ad26.COV2.S vaccination and SARS-CoV-2 variants. The treatment is: some 20 received Ad26.COV2.S at low or high dose, single or two shots; several received placebo; per-sample allocation not given. Sampling happened 63 days after the first vaccine or placebo injection. The data were produced by immunoSEQ multiplex PCR, yet TCRdb's version contains in-frame clones alone and is incomplete. Here the sample spans about 350,000 clones, roughly nine tenths being singletons. Here the sequenced sample was peripheral blood, taken in a trial of Ad26.COV2.S vaccine versus placebo. These receptors were collected from a person aged 18 to 65 who received the Ad26.COV2.S COVID-19 vaccine or a placebo.

V and J are TRBV7-3 and TRBJ1-2, with unresolved D. V lost 3 bases, J lost 4 bases, and 12 bases lay in between. CDR3 length: 14 residues. Germline assignment: CDR1 SGHTA and CDR2 FQGTGA. In DNA, the CDR3 is TGTGCCAGCAGCTTGACCCTAGCTACCTATGGCTACACCTTC. Translation: CASSLTLATYGYTF.

V is TRBV10-3 and J is TRBJ2-1; TRBD2 is a possible D gene (6 bases). In germline, CDR1 is ENHRY, CDR2 SYGVKD. Trimming pared 0 bases from V and 4 bases from J, leaving 13 bases between. There are 16 residues in the CDR3. The chain's CDR3 is CAISESTWTKYNEQFF. The CDR3 DNA sequence: TGTGCCATCAGTGAGTCGACCTGGACTAAATACAATGAGCAGTTCTTC.

V and J are TRBV6-1 and TRBJ2-7; D gene uncertain. Germline-derived CDR1 and CDR2 are MNHNS and SASEGT. This CDR3 has 13 residues. V lost 1 base to trimming and J lost 3 bases, with 7 bases between them. The CDR3 protein is CASSEVFGYEQYF. The CDR3 coding sequence is TGTGCCAGCAGTGAAGTATTCGGCTACGAGCAGTACTTC.

This clone was recorded a few times. The chain carries TRBV7-6 and TRBJ2-7; D possibly corresponds to TRBD1 (6 bases). The CDR3 loop spans 15 amino acids. Germline V lookup: CDR1 SGHVS, CDR2 FNYEAQ. The ends were cut back, 3 bases at V and 3 bases at J, with 15 bases in the middle. The CDR3: CASSFPGQLDYEQYF. CDR3 sequence (DNA): TGTGCCAGCAGCTTTCCAGGACAGTTGGACTACGAGCAGTACTTC.

V and J are TRBV7-7 and TRBJ2-1; TRBD1 matches at 9 bases. Germline CDR1 and CDR2: SSHAT and FNYEAQ (reference sequence). The junction had 3 bases not matched to a gene; V was cut back by 0 bases and J by 6 bases. This CDR3 has 15 residues. The CDR3 coding sequence is TGTGCCAGCAGCTTAGCCGGGGACAGGGCCAATGAGCAGTTCTTC. This translates into CASSLAGDRANEQFF.

On this clone itself: Other DNA sequences of this sample code for an identical CDR3. The V and J genes are TRBV18 and TRBJ2-7; the D gene is possibly TRBD2 (6 bases). There are 13 residues in the CDR3. V was clipped by 6 bases and J by 4 bases, with 13 bases between them. The germline V gene has CDR1 KGHSH and CDR2 LQKENI. The CDR3, as DNA: TGTGCCAGCTCTCCTCGGGGAGGATACGAGCAGTACTTC. It translates to CASSPRGGYEQYF.

The rearrangement links TRBV4-1 to TRBJ1-5; D gene unclear. Per germline, CDR1 MGHRA and CDR2 YSYEKL. Trimming removed 1 base from V and 2 bases from J, with 12 bases in between. The CDR3 is 16 residues long. DNA of the CDR3: TGCGCCAGCAGCCAAGTTGAGGGATCGGGCAATCAGCCCCAGCATTTT. Residues: CASSQVEGSGNQPQHF.

The V call is TRBV7-9, the J call TRBJ2-7, with TRBD2 identical over 9 bases. With 5 bases clipped from V and 2 bases from J, the junction kept 7 bases outside the gene matches. This CDR3 has 15 amino acids. Germline CDR1 and CDR2: SEHNR and FQNEAQ (reference sequence). The CDR3 nucleotides are TGTGCCAGCAGCCGTGATAGCGGGGGAACCTACGAGCAGTACTTC. It codes for CASSRDSGGTYEQYF.

The V and J genes are TRBV9 and TRBJ2-7, with TRBD2 as a possible D gene (6 bases). The CDR3 is 14 amino acids. Per the germline V gene, CDR1 is SGDLS and CDR2 is YYNGEE. V was pared by 0 bases and J by 2 bases, with 9 bases between. CDR3 sequence reads: CASSVGGGTYEQYF. The CDR3 region has the DNA TGTGCCAGCAGCGTAGGAGGCGGGACCTACGAGCAGTACTTC.

The chain couples TRBV5-1 to TRBJ2-7, with TRBD1 as a possible D gene (7 bases). The germline V gene encodes CDR1 SGHRS and CDR2 YFSETQ. V was clipped by 4 bases and J by 7 bases, with 18 bases between them. The CDR3 contains 14 residues. The CDR3 region is CASSTGAGRDEQYF. The CDR3 nucleotides read TGCGCCAGCAGCACAGGGGCGGGACGTGATGAGCAGTACTTC.

This chain connects TRBV4-1 to TRBJ1-2; TRBD1 aligns across 8 bases. From germline, CDR1 is MGHRA and CDR2 YSYEKL. This CDR3 is built from 14 residues. The V segment lost 1 base and the J segment 4 bases; nucleotides outside the gene matches: 2. The CDR3 DNA reads TGCGCCAGCAGCCAAGTGGACAGGGCCTATGGCTACACCTTC. Protein product: CASSQVDRAYGYTF.

This sequence joins TRBV19 and TRBJ2-1, with 14 nucleotides matching TRBD2. CDR1 LNHDA and CDR2 SQIVND come from the germline V gene (reference sequence). The CDR3 loop spans 15 amino acids. V was pared by 7 bases and J by 7 bases, with 6 bases of the junction left unmatched. This CDR3 is CASNGGLAGENEQFF. The CDR3 DNA reads TGTGCCAGTAACGGGGGACTAGCGGGAGAGAATGAGCAGTTCTTC.

On this clone: Other nucleotide sequences from this sample produce the same CDR3. DNA of the CDR3: TGTGCCAGCAGCTCTTTGAACGAGCAGTACTTC. Translated: CASSSLNEQYF. The chain recombines TRBV7-2 with TRBJ2-7; D gene ambiguous. The CDR3 totals 11 residues. The V gene's germline CDR1 is SGHTA and CDR2 FQGNSA. The V end lost 4 bases, the J end lost 5 bases, and 6 bases lay between the germline ends.

This chain connects TRBV29-1 to TRBJ1-1, with D unresolved. Between the trimmed V and J ends, which lost 3 bases and 3 bases, there was a span of 11 bases. Germline V gives CDR1 SQVTM, CDR2 ANQGSEA. CDR3 length: 13 residues. The CDR3 nucleotides are TGCAGCGTTGATGAGTCCGCTTACACTGAAGCTTTCTTT. As protein: CSVDESAYTEAFF.

The chain has TRBV7-2 and TRBJ2-4; 8 bases match TRBD1. Trimming took 3 bases from V and 6 from J; bases not matched to a gene: 4. The germline CDR1 and CDR2 sequences are SGHTA and FQGNSA. The CDR3 is made up of 14 amino acids. CDR3 sequence (DNA): TGTGCCAGCAGCTTGAGGCAGGGGGCAAACATTCAGTACTTC. This codes for CASSLRQGANIQYF.